This TCR beta chain was captured by sequencing in a study of blood T cell repertoires in COVID-19 (dated by TCRdb to 2018 to 2021). In the study overall: Collaborator samples came from the United States, Italy and Spain and covered acute and convalescent phases of COVID-19. The material from the prospective study consisted of cDNA or gDNA derived from T cells, B-cell-depleted T cells, or PBMCs. The repertoires were made available in a free public database intended to serve as a resource for research on the immune response to SARS-CoV-2. The dataset comprised deeply sampled blood TCRbeta repertoires from subjects exposed to, actively infected with, or recovered from COVID-19. Samples were obtained from the ongoing ImmuneRACE study (first 160 participants) and from about 1,300 subjects provided by 6 global collaborators. Where available, HLA class I and class II types were taken from metadata supplied by the sample provider and were not determined by assay-based typing. The sample metadata nearly always contained a de-identified subject ID, COVID-19 status, age in years and sex.

Notes on this clone: This clone's antigen is unknown. Per-base quality was not reported, and no clone a single base away is much larger than it.

The CDR3 has 13 amino acids, counting the end cysteine and phenylalanine. The DNA shown is the 39-base CDR3, in frame from base 1. For CDR1 and CDR2, the germline V gene lists LGHNA and YNFKEQ. V lost 2 bases and J lost 7 bases; the stretch between them is 9 bases long. The immunoSEQ Assay, a bias-controlled multiplex PCR, was used to amplify TCRbeta CDR3 regions from genomic DNA. From the authors' description of their analysis: The number of nucleated cells in each sample was estimated by amplification of reference gene primers within the assay. To quantify the absolute abundance of each unique TCRbeta CDR3 rearrangement, sequence reads were collapsed and filtered. For each sample, productive Simpson clonality was calculated as the square root of Simpson's diversity index over productive rearrangements. Held by TCRdb, this immuneACCESS table contains in-frame sequences only and omits some clones. Under half of the omission traces to an unresolved V gene where checked; the cause of the rest is unknown. The V and J calls and clone size are taken from that table; D and trimming were inferred from the DNA. This sample is represented by roughly 160,000 clones; around 83% of them were singletons. Roughly a fifth of the sample lies in the top ten.

Findings and caveats that apply to the study as a whole: Clinical and demographic metadata were provided uncurated, with the amount varying by source and participant.

Samples from volunteer blood donors who had recovered from COVID-19 were contributed by a second Seattle source. Each collaborating institution followed its own protocols to collect whole blood in K2EDTA tubes. For TCRbeta analysis, collaborators shipped samples as frozen whole blood, isolated PBMCs, or DNA extracted from either of those sample types. The sample comprised peripheral blood. This chain joins TRBV4-2 to TRBJ1-5, with the D segment identity uncertain. This sequence was found in a woman aged 70-85 years who had recovered from COVID-19. The CDR3 is CASSQTIQQPQHF. DNA sequence: TGTGCCAGCAGCCAAACAATACAGCAGCCCCAGCATTTT.